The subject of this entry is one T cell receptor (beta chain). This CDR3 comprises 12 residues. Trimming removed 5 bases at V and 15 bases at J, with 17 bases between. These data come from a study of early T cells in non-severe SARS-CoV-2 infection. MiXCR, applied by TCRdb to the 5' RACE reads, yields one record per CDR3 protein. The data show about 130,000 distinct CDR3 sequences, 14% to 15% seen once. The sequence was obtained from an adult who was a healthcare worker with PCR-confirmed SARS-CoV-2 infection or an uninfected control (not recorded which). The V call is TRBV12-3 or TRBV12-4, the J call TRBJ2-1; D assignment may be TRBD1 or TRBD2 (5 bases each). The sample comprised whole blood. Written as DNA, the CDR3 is TGTGCCAGCAGTAGCACGGGGCCACCAAGGTTCTTC. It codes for CASSSTGPPRFF.